The 29 T cell receptor beta chains in this list originate from one sample, sequenced in a study of blood T cell repertoires in COVID-19. Produced via immunoSEQ multiplex PCR; TCRdb's table is partial and in-frame only. The sample consists of some 280,000 clones, around 86% of them appearing once. The sample taken for sequencing was peripheral blood. These receptors all come from a middle-aged woman who had recovered from COVID-19.

This chain links TRBV30 with TRBJ2-7, with TRBD2 identical over 8 bases. Trimming removed 7 bases from V and 6 bases from J; junction bases left unmatched: 8. This CDR3 comprises 12 residues. Per the germline V gene, CDR1 is GTSNPN and CDR2 is SVGIG (reference sequence). The CDR3 loop reads CALSGSGSEQYF. CDR3 sequence (DNA): TGTGCCTTGAGCGGGAGTGGGTCCGAGCAGTACTTC.

The J gene is TRBJ1-1, the V gene TRBV19; 9 nucleotides agree with TRBD1. Germline V gives CDR1 LNHDA, CDR2 SQIVND (reference sequence). The ends lost 4 bases at V and 5 bases at J; junction bases unmatched: 8. CDR3 size: 15 residues. The CDR3 nucleotides read TGTGCCAGTAGTAGCCGGGACAGGGAATTTACTGAAGCTTTCTTT. Its translation: CASSSRDREFTEAFF.

The gene calls are TRBV21-1 and TRBJ1-1. TRBV21-1 is termed a pseudogene. The length of the CDR3 is 16 residues. The chain's CDR3 is CASSPRSPGEGTEAFF. In nucleotides, the CDR3 is TGTGCCAGCAGCCCACGATCGCCGGGGGAGGGAACTGAAGCTTTCTTT.

This chain links TRBV10-1 with TRBJ1-1; D is unresolved. The germline V and J ends were trimmed by 4 bases and 0 bases, with 12 bases remaining between them. Germline V gene sequence: CDR1 WNHNN, CDR2 SYGVQD (reference sequence). This CDR3 spans 15 amino acids. The CDR3 region has the DNA TGCGCCAGCAGTGCCCCCGGGAAAATGAACACTGAAGCTTTCTTT. It codes for CASSAPGKMNTEAFF.

The chain uses TRBV5-1 and TRBJ1-1; a weak D match, TRBD1 (6 bases). This CDR3 is 15 amino acids long. The V and J ends lost 4 bases and 5 bases respectively, with 18 bases between them. Germline CDR1 and CDR2: SGHRS and YFSETQ. The CDR3 DNA is TGCGCCAGCAGCCAAGGGGGGGGTGTAGGAACTGAAGCTTTCTTT. Its translation is CASSQGGGVGTEAFF. The full variable domain, with the rest looked up from reference TRBV5-1 and TRBJ1-1, is KAGVTQTPRYLIKTRGQQVTLSCSPISGHRSVSWYQQTPGQGLQFLFEYFSETQRNKGNFPGRFSGRQFSNSRSEMNVSTLELGDSALYLCASSQGGGVGTEAFFGQGTRLTVV.

The chain is built from TRBV18 and TRBJ2-3, with a weak D call TRBD1 (5 bases). Germline V CDR1 and CDR2: KGHSH, LQKENI. There are 15 residues in the CDR3. V lost 2 bases to trimming and J lost 1 base, with 10 bases between them. The CDR3: CASSPTPRGTDTQYF. The DNA of the CDR3 is TGTGCCAGCTCACCAACGCCCAGGGGCACAGATACGCAGTATTTT.

V and J are TRBV7-2 and TRBJ2-1, with D maybe TRBD2 (5 bases). The CDR3 spans 16 residues. V was clipped by 5 bases and J by 0 bases, with 14 bases between them. Germline V gene lookup returns CDR1 SGHTA and CDR2 FQGNSA. This chain's CDR3 is CASSPRVGSSYNEQFF. The CDR3 coding sequence is TGTGCCAGCAGCCCGCGTGTGGGGAGCTCCTACAATGAGCAGTTCTTC.

In its sample, this clone was seen once. The chain employs TRBV6-4 and TRBJ1-5, with unresolved D. This CDR3 contains 15 residues. CDR1 is MRHNA, CDR2 SNTAGT, per germline. The V and J ends lost 5 bases and 5 bases respectively, with 16 bases between them. CDR3 coding DNA: TGTGCCAGCAGTAGACACCGGGAGGCGGATCAGCCCCAGCATTTT. This gives the protein CASSRHREADQPQHF.

The sample holds one count of this clone. The chain carries TRBV28 and TRBJ2-6; D not certain. The CDR3 sequence is 15 residues long. V was trimmed by 7 bases and J by 4 bases, leaving 14 bases between them. CDR1 is MDHEN, CDR2 SYDVKM, per germline. CDR3 sequence (DNA): TGTGCCAGCATCTCCCCTCCTCCCGGGGCCAACGTCCTGACTTTC. It translates to CASISPPPGANVLTF.

The V call is TRBV29-1, the J call TRBJ1-1; D might be TRBD1 (5 bases). Trimming stripped 7 bases from V and 0 bases from J, with 12 bases between. This CDR3 spans 13 amino acids. Germline V gene data show CDR1 as SQVTM and CDR2 as ANQGSEA. CDR3 sequence reads: CSAIRVMNTEAFF. The CDR3 DNA sequence: TGCAGCGCGATCAGGGTCATGAACACTGAAGCTTTCTTT.

The J gene is TRBJ1-2, the V gene TRBV5-1; 7 bases align to TRBD1. The germline gives CDR1 SGHRS, CDR2 YFSETQ. The CDR3 is 14 residues long. V lost 4 bases to trimming and J lost 8 bases; unmatched junction nucleotides: 11. This chain's CDR3 is CASSALTGLRGYTF. The CDR3 nucleotides read TGCGCCAGCAGCGCACTGACAGGGTTGAGGGGCTACACCTTC.

The J gene is TRBJ1-3, the V gene TRBV7-9, with D perhaps matching TRBD1 (5 bases). Germline V lookup: CDR1 SEHNR, CDR2 FQNEAQ (reference sequence). The CDR3 is 15 amino acids. V lost 3 bases and J 3 bases, leaving 12 bases between the germline ends. The DNA of the CDR3 is TGTGCCAGCAGCTTTAAACCAGGGAATGGAAACACCATATATTTT. Translating it yields CASSFKPGNGNTIYF.

The rearrangement links TRBV28 to TRBJ1-6; 7 positions agree with TRBD1. The CDR3 contains 18 residues. The germline gives CDR1 MDHEN, CDR2 SYDVKM. Trimming cost V 4 bases and J 0 bases; bases outside gene matches: 9. The CDR3 coding sequence is TGTGCCAGCAGTTCGGGGACAGACTTTCTCTCCTATAATTCACCCCTCCACTTT. Its protein product is CASSSGTDFLSYNSPLHF.

V usage is TRBV6-5 and J usage is TRBJ2-6; a weak D match, TRBD1 (6 bases). The CDR3 consists of 15 residues. Germline CDR1 reads MNHEY; CDR2 reads SVGAGI. V was shortened by 6 bases and J by 4 bases, with 13 bases between the two germline ends. CDR3: CASRSKGVGANVLTF. CDR3 nucleotides: TGTGCCAGCAGAAGCAAGGGGGTAGGGGCCAACGTCCTGACTTTC.

The V call is TRBV9, the J call TRBJ2-7; 11 bases are a match to TRBD2. The V gene's germline CDR1 is SGDLS and CDR2 YYNGEE. Trimming removed 3 bases from V and 6 bases from J; junction bases left unmatched: 11. The CDR3 runs to 16 residues. This chain's CDR3 is CASSDGPTSGSAEQYF. CDR3 nucleotides: TGTGCCAGCAGCGACGGCCCCACTAGCGGGAGCGCCGAGCAGTACTTC.

In its sample, this clone was seen once. The J gene is TRBJ2-7, the V gene TRBV24-1; D is uncertain. The CDR3 runs to 13 residues. Germline V gene sequence: CDR1 KGHDR, CDR2 SFDVKD. V lost 9 bases and J 0 bases, leaving 11 bases between the germline ends. CDR3 in DNA: TGTGCCACCGGCCCGCCTGCCTCCTACGAGCAGTACTTC. It codes for CATGPPASYEQYF.

The V call is TRBV27, the J call TRBJ1-4; D remains ambiguous. The CDR3 length is 15 residues. The V gene's germline CDR1 is MNHEY and CDR2 SMNVEV (reference sequence). Between the trimmed V and J ends, which lost 2 bases and 3 bases, there was a span of 10 bases. The CDR3 nucleotides read TGTGCCAGCAGTTTACGGCGGGGAGCTAATGAAAAACTGTTTTTT. This encodes CASSLRRGANEKLFF. The full variable domain, its missing parts supplied by reference TRBV27 and TRBJ1-4, is EAQVTQNPRYLITVTGKKLTVTCSQNMNHEYMSWYRQDPGLGLRQIYYSMNVEVTDKGDVPEGYKVSRKEKRNFPLILESPSPNQTSLYFCASSLRRGANEKLFFGSGTQLSVL.

This chain links TRBV11-2 with TRBJ1-1, with a tentative D call TRBD1 (5 bases). V lost 6 bases to trimming and J lost 1 base, with 18 bases between them. CDR3 size: 16 residues. Germline V gene data show CDR1 as SGHAT and CDR2 as FQNNGV. The CDR3 DNA sequence: TGTGCCAGCAGGTCGAGCGGGGGTGGCTGGAACACTGAAGCTTTCTTT. This codes for CASRSSGGGWNTEAFF.

Turning to this clone: Sequence at one end of the junction differs from germline and may be a read error. The chain links TRBV29-1 to TRBJ2-1, with D uncertain. The CDR3 spans 16 residues. CDR1 and CDR2 (germline): SQVTM, ANQGSEA. The CDR3 protein is CSVGGDHQTSSNEQFF. CDR3 sequence (DNA): TGCAGCGTTGGAGGCGACCACCAAACCTCCTCCAATGAGCAGTTCTTC.

The gene calls are TRBV11-2 and TRBJ2-5; 10 nucleotides line up with TRBD2. Per germline, CDR1 SGHAT and CDR2 FQNNGV. The CDR3 contains 15 residues. V gave up 5 bases and J gave up 5 bases; unmatched junction bases: 8. The CDR3 loop reads CASSPHQAGGETQYF. The CDR3 bases are TGTGCCAGCAGCCCCCACCAAGCGGGAGGGGAGACCCAGTACTTC.

This sequence joins TRBV10-3 and TRBJ2-3; the match to TRBD2 covers 8 bases. The CDR3 covers 15 residues. Germline trimming cut 7 bases from V and 0 bases from J; bases unmatched to any gene: 6. In germline, CDR1 is ENHRY, CDR2 SYGVKD. CDR3 loop: CAITVGGRSTDTQYF. The CDR3 coding sequence is TGTGCCATCACCGTCGGCGGGAGGAGCACAGATACGCAGTATTTT.

This chain uses TRBV27 with TRBJ1-1, with TRBD1 matching over 8 bases. The germline V gene has CDR1 MNHEY and CDR2 SMNVEV (reference sequence). V lost 2 bases to trimming and J lost 4 bases; unmatched junction nucleotides: 9. The CDR3 runs to 16 residues. CDR3 nucleotides: TGTGCCAGCAGTTTACTTATAGGACAGGGCGTCACTGAAGCTTTCTTT. Protein: CASSLLIGQGVTEAFF.

This chain connects TRBV4-2 to TRBJ2-1, with TRBD2 as a possible D gene (5 bases). In germline, CDR1 is LGHNA, CDR2 YNFKEQ. This CDR3 has 17 amino acids. The V gene lost 0 bases and the J gene lost 8 bases, with 20 bases spanning the gap. CDR3 residues: CASSQDPPPGRIDEQFF. The CDR3 coding sequence is TGTGCCAGCAGCCAAGATCCCCCCCCGGGAAGGATAGATGAGCAGTTCTTC.

The rearrangement uses TRBV6-5 and TRBJ1-1; D is possibly TRBD1 (6 bases). Trimming took 7 bases from V and 6 from J, leaving 15 bases between them. The CDR3 consists of 13 residues. Germline values: CDR1 MNHEY, CDR2 SVGAGI. The CDR3 DNA follows: TGTGCCAGCATAAACTGGGGGCAGCCTGAAGCTTTCTTT. It specifies CASINWGQPEAFF.

This rearrangement joins TRBV5-1 to TRBJ2-7; TRBD2 matches at 14 bases. This CDR3 region has 15 residues. Germline V gene data show CDR1 as SGHRS and CDR2 as YFSETQ. With 3 bases clipped from V and 6 bases from J, the junction kept 5 bases outside the gene matches. This CDR3 reads CASSSGLAGVSEQYF. The CDR3 DNA follows: TGCGCCAGCAGCTCGGGACTAGCGGGAGTTTCCGAGCAGTACTTC.

CDR3 in DNA: TGTGCCAGCAGCCCTACCCGGGGAGCTGGATCCTACGAGCAGTACTTC. Amino acid sequence: CASSPTRGAGSYEQYF. The chain recombines TRBV28 with TRBJ2-7; possibly TRBD2 for D (5 bases). The germline gives CDR1 MDHEN, CDR2 SYDVKM. The V gene lost 6 bases and the J gene lost 1 base, with 19 bases spanning the gap. This CDR3 region has 16 residues.

This clone was observed once. The V and J genes are TRBV5-6 and TRBJ2-1; 7 bases agree with TRBD2. Germline V gene data show CDR1 as SGHDT and CDR2 as YYEEEE. The V and J ends lost 2 bases and 4 bases, in that order; junction bases with no gene match: 6. There are 15 residues in the CDR3. The CDR3, as DNA: TGTGCCAGCAGCTTCGGTGGGACTACTTACAATGAGCAGTTCTTC. Protein product: CASSFGGTTYNEQFF. The whole variable domain, filled in from reference TRBV5-6 and TRBJ2-1, reads DAGVTQSPTHLIKTRGQQVTLRCSPKSGHDTVSWYQQALGQGPQFIFQYYEEEERQRGNFPDRFSGHQFPNYSSELNVNALLLGDSALYLCASSFGGTTYNEQFFGPGTRLTVL.

The chain has TRBV29-1 and TRBJ2-3; TRBD2 aligns across 10 bases. The CDR3 loop spans 14 amino acids. Germline V gene lookup returns CDR1 SQVTM and CDR2 ANQGSEA. The V segment lost 7 bases and the J segment 4 bases; nucleotides outside the gene matches: 8. The CDR3 DNA reads as TGCAGCGCACCTAGCGGGAGTAGCGCAGATACGCAGTATTTT. Its translation: CSAPSGSSADTQYF.

The chain recombines TRBV9 with TRBJ2-5; TRBD2 agrees at 9 bases. The CDR3 totals 14 residues. With V trimmed by 2 bases and J by 5 bases, 4 bases remained unmatched. CDR1 is SGDLS and CDR2 is YYNGEE in the germline V gene. The CDR3 is CASSVLAGDETQYF. In DNA form, the CDR3 reads TGTGCCAGCAGCGTGTTAGCGGGAGATGAGACCCAGTACTTC.